This TCR beta chain is drawn from a study of T cells in women clearing cervical HPV infection. Findings and caveats of the study: CIN3+ cases had significantly higher TCR richness than controls; evenness did not differ.

About this clone itself: The antigen is unknown. Read coverage stops 3 residues before the CDR3 terminus; the germline J gene supplies the remainder.

Generated by immunoSEQ multiplex PCR, the TCRdb table keeps only in-frame clones and is missing some. The sample's table shows 31,000 or so clones. With 1 base removed from V and 2 bases from J, the gap between germline ends came to 6 bases. Looked up from germline, CDR1 is GTSNPN and CDR2 is SVGIG (reference sequence). The CDR3 length is 13 residues. Input material: blood buffy coat. The genes are TRBV30 and TRBJ1-5, with no clear D. This receptor was identified in a woman between 18 and 70 years old with a cervical HPV16 infection that either progressed to CIN3+ or cleared (not recorded which). The CDR3 bases that were read are TGTGCCTGGAGTGGGCTGGGCAATCAGCCC. It specifies CAWSGLGNQP. The full CDR3 protein is CAWSGLGNQPQHF.